One sample yielded the 27 T cell receptor beta chains listed below, sequenced in a study of identical twins (dated by TCRdb to the mid-2010s). The library was made by 5' RACE. These reads were obtained on an Illumina HiSeq 2000. TCRdb took the public reads, trimmed them with fastp at Q25, ran MiXCR for clone calling and kept in-frame beta chains. Each CDR3 protein appears once, grouped with its most common genes and DNA. A total of some 500,000 distinct CDR3 sequences appear in this sample, 9% to 10% of them only once. Around 3% of the sample comes from the top ten. The same specimen was also included in a second study, on yellow fever vaccine responses in identical twins.

The material sequenced was PBMCs. The receptors come from a woman aged 18-30 years in good health.

This clonotype has a handful of counts. V usage is TRBV2 and J usage is TRBJ2-1; TRBD2 agrees at 8 bases. V lost 3 bases to trimming and J lost 9 bases; unmatched junction nucleotides: 7. CDR1 and CDR2 from the germline V gene are SNHLY and FYNNEI. This CDR3 has 14 residues. CDR3 bases: TGTGCCAGCAGTGATAGCGGGATTGGCGGTGAGCAGTTCTTC. Protein: CASSDSGIGGEQFF.

V and J are TRBV5-1 and TRBJ2-3; 7 bases match TRBD1. The trim removed 3 bases at V and 6 bases at J, leaving 4 bases unmatched. Germline loops: CDR1 SGHRS, CDR2 YFSETQ. This CDR3 spans 13 amino acids. CDR3 bases: TGCGCCAGCAGCTCGACAGGGAAGGATACGCAGTATTTT. It encodes CASSSTGKDTQYF.

This clonotype has a count of ten or more. The chain carries TRBV11-1 and TRBJ2-1; possible D gene TRBD1, 6 bases. The germline gives CDR1 SGHAT, CDR2 FQDESV (reference sequence). Trimming left V 5 bases short and J 10 bases short, with 15 bases between. The CDR3 spans 13 residues. CDR3 sequence (DNA): TGTGCCAGCAGCCCGTTACAGGGCCCGGAGCAGTTCTTC. It codes for CASSPLQGPEQFF.

There are a few counts of this clonotype. The chain employs TRBV7-8 and TRBJ2-5; D is perhaps TRBD2 (6 bases). In germline, CDR1 is SGHVS, CDR2 FQNEAQ. The CDR3 consists of 14 residues. V was pared by 0 bases and J by 6 bases, with 11 bases between. The CDR3 coding sequence is TGTGCCAGCAGCTTAGCGCGGGGTGAACAGACCCAGTACTTC. Translated: CASSLARGEQTQYF.

This clonotype was found many times. The CDR3, as DNA: TGTGCCAGCAGCTTAGTCTTGGCAGGGACTCAGTACGAGCAGTACTTC. The encoded protein is CASSLVLAGTQYEQYF. This chain connects TRBV7-9 to TRBJ2-7, with a weak D call TRBD2 (6 bases). From germline, CDR1 is SEHNR and CDR2 FQNEAQ (reference sequence). The V and J ends lost 1 base and 4 bases respectively, with 17 bases between them. The CDR3 is 16 amino acids.

The V call is TRBV6-5, the J call TRBJ2-2; TRBD2 agrees at 13 bases. Losses at the gene ends were 0 bases for V and 6 bases for J; bases not matched to a gene: 10. The length of the CDR3 is 19 residues. CDR1 MNHEY and CDR2 SVGAGI come from the germline V gene. This CDR3 is CASSYSILAGGLTPGELFF. CDR3 DNA: TGTGCCAGCAGTTACTCGATACTAGCGGGGGGGCTCACCCCCGGGGAGCTGTTTTTT.

The chain recombines TRBV7-6 with TRBJ2-5; possible D gene TRBD2, 5 bases. The germline V gene has CDR1 SGHVS and CDR2 FNYEAQ. The V end was cut by 7 bases, the J end by 2 bases, with 14 bases between. This CDR3 has 14 amino acids. The CDR3 region has the DNA TGTGCCAGCACCCCACTAAGCGGACAAGAGACCCAGTACTTC. It translates to CASTPLSGQETQYF.

The table lists this clonotype with many counts. The chain combines TRBV2 with TRBJ2-5, with a possible D match to TRBD1 (5 bases). Germline V lookup: CDR1 SNHLY, CDR2 FYNNEI. The CDR3 loop spans 14 amino acids. With 1 base removed from V and 3 bases from J, the gap between germline ends came to 9 bases. CDR3 nucleotide sequence: TGTGCCAGCAGTGAAGTGGTAGGGGAAGAGACCCAGTACTTC. It specifies CASSEVVGEETQYF. Full variable domain (missing parts from reference TRBV2 and TRBJ2-5): EPEVTQTPSHQVTQMGQEVILRCVPISNHLYFYWYRQILGQKVEFLVSFYNNEISEKSEIFDDQFSVERPDGSNFTLKIRSTKLEDSAMYFCASSEVVGEETQYFGPGTRLLVL.

The rearrangement joins TRBV2 to TRBJ2-1; D call uncertain. Germline lookup yields CDR1 SNHLY and CDR2 FYNNEI. CDR3 length: 11 residues. Trimming took off 8 bases at V and 6 bases at J, with 8 bases between the two ends. CDR3 region: CASRNPNEQFF. CDR3 DNA: TGTGCCAGCCGCAACCCCAATGAGCAGTTCTTC.

In this sample, this clonotype turned up a few times. The genes are TRBV13 and TRBJ1-3; D possibly corresponds to TRBD1 (6 bases). V lost 5 bases and J 2 bases, leaving 13 bases between the germline ends. The CDR3 sequence is 15 residues long. Germline values: CDR1 PRHDT, CDR2 FYEKMQ (reference sequence). CDR3 amino acids: CASSRTGSPGNTIYF. The CDR3 nucleotides read TGTGCCAGCAGCCGAACAGGGTCCCCTGGAAACACCATATATTTT.

This clonotype was seen repeatedly, ten times or more. The V and J genes are TRBV7-3 and TRBJ2-4; TRBD1 or TRBD2 may be the D gene (6 bases each). This CDR3 comprises 16 residues. Germline CDR1 is SGHTA and CDR2 is FQGTGA. V lost 5 bases and J 1 base, leaving 15 bases between the germline ends. CDR3 in amino acids: CASSQQGRGAKNIQYF. The CDR3 bases are TGTGCCAGCAGCCAACAGGGACGGGGGGCCAAAAACATTCAGTACTTC.

This clonotype was counted between two and nine times. The chain carries TRBV20-1 and TRBJ2-1; tentative D call: TRBD2 (6 bases). Germline values: CDR1 DFQATT, CDR2 SNEGSKA (reference sequence). V lost 6 bases to trimming and J lost 9 bases, with 30 bases between them. The CDR3 covers 17 residues. The CDR3 protein is CSATTPRGGVRPGEQFF. For the CDR3, the DNA is TGCAGTGCCACCACCCCTAGAGGCGGGGTCCGGCCAGGTGAGCAGTTCTTC.

Ten or more counts support this clonotype. A read error is possible here, since a much larger clone lies one base away. V usage is TRBV5-1 and J usage is TRBJ2-2; unclear D gene. The CDR3 runs to 12 residues. Germline V gives CDR1 SGHRS, CDR2 YFSETQ. CDR3: CASSLNIGELFF. The DNA for the CDR3 is TGCGCCAGCAGCTTAAACATCGGGGAGCTGTTTTTT.

In this sample, this clonotype turned up many times. The J gene is TRBJ2-7, the V gene TRBV7-2, with D possibly TRBD1 on 5 matching bases. The CDR3 totals 14 residues. Trimming removed 1 base from V and 3 bases from J, with 10 bases in between. Germline CDR1 SGHTA, CDR2 FQGNSA. The CDR3 sequence: CASSLGARDYEQYF. In DNA form, the CDR3 reads TGTGCCAGCAGCTTAGGGGCCAGGGACTACGAGCAGTACTTC.

This clonotype was recorded at least ten times. CDR3 bases: TGTGCCAGCAGTTTAGGGGGCGCCTACAATGAGCAGTTCTTC. Protein: CASSLGGAYNEQFF. V is TRBV12-3 or TRBV12-4 and J is TRBJ2-1, with D maybe TRBD1 (5 bases). This CDR3 is 14 amino acids long. V was pared by 1 base and J by 2 bases, with 6 bases between.

This clonotype appeared many times. One end of the junction varies from germline; a read error may be responsible. The chain carries TRBV2 and TRBJ2-1; the D is unclear. The CDR3 totals 13 residues. CDR1 is SNHLY, CDR2 FYNNEI, per germline. CDR3 bases: TGTGCCAGCAGTGAGTATCCGGCCGCTCACCCGGTCTTC. Protein sequence: CASSEYPAAHPVF. The whole variable domain, filled in from reference TRBV2 and TRBJ2-1, reads EPEVTQTPSHQVTQMGQEVILRCVPISNHLYFYWYRQILGQKVEFLVSFYNNEISEKSEIFDDQFSVERPDGSNFTLKIRSTKLEDSAMYFCASSEYPAAHPVFGPGTRLTVL.

This clonotype was observed a handful of times. This chain joins TRBV7-2 and TRBJ2-5; possible D gene TRBD1, 5 bases. V lost 1 base and J 3 bases, leaving 9 bases between the germline ends. The CDR3 totals 14 residues. The germline gives CDR1 SGHTA, CDR2 FQGNSA. This CDR3 reads CASSLVRGKETQYF. In nucleotides, the CDR3 is TGTGCCAGCAGCTTAGTAAGGGGAAAAGAGACCCAGTACTTC.

The rearrangement links TRBV25-1 to TRBJ2-7; possibly TRBD1 or TRBD2 for D (7 bases each). Trimming stripped 8 bases from V and 4 bases from J, with 15 bases between. The CDR3 runs to 13 residues. The V gene's germline CDR1 is MGHDK and CDR2 SYGVNS. CDR3 DNA: TGTGCCAGCGAGGGGGGGGACAGTTACGAGCAGTACTTC. This encodes CASEGGDSYEQYF.

In its sample, this clonotype was seen many times. The chain joins TRBV12-3 or TRBV12-4 to TRBJ2-1; 10 bases map to TRBD1. The CDR3 loop spans 16 amino acids. J lost 6 bases, V lost 1 base, and 6 bases had no gene match. CDR3 nucleotides: TGTGCCAGCAGTTTAGGGGGGACAGGGGAAGTCAATGAGCAGTTCTTC. Amino acids: CASSLGGTGEVNEQFF.

Ten or more counts support this clonotype. The CDR3 sequence is CASSDSSGTSSYEQYF. The CDR3 DNA reads TGTGCCAGCAGCGATTCCTCCGGGACTAGCTCCTACGAGCAGTACTTC. The chain joins TRBV21-1 to TRBJ2-7; the D call TRBD2 from the table was never checked on the DNA. TRBV21-1 is noted as a pseudogene. This CDR3 is built from 16 residues.

In this sample, this clonotype turned up many times. The rearrangement links TRBV12-3 or TRBV12-4 to TRBJ2-5; possibly TRBD2 for D (5 bases). This CDR3 comprises 13 residues. V shed 5 bases and J shed 5 bases, with 12 bases lying between them. CDR3 nucleotides: TGTGCCAGCAGTCGCAGAGGGTCGGAGACCCAGTACTTC. Translated: CASSRRGSETQYF.

The gene calls are TRBV20-1 and TRBJ1-2; 8 positions match TRBD1. This CDR3 comprises 14 residues. Unmatched junction bases numbered 10, after V lost 6 bases and J lost 4 bases. Germline CDR1 reads DFQATT; CDR2 reads SNEGSKA (reference sequence). As DNA, the CDR3 is TGCAGTGCCGCCTGGACAGGGTTGGGCTATGGCTACACCTTC. Amino acids: CSAAWTGLGYGYTF.

The chain is built from TRBV7-9 and TRBJ1-1; the D gene is possibly TRBD1 (5 bases). Germline V CDR1 and CDR2: SEHNR, FQNEAQ (reference sequence). This CDR3 has 15 residues. The V and J ends lost 5 bases and 5 bases respectively, with 18 bases between them. CDR3 sequence reads: CASSALLGGVTEAFF. CDR3 sequence (DNA): TGTGCCAGCAGCGCCCTGCTCGGGGGAGTTACTGAAGCTTTCTTT.

This clonotype was detected a few times. The chain employs TRBV3-1 and TRBJ2-1, with 9 bases aligning to TRBD2. CDR1 LGHDT and CDR2 YNNKEL come from the germline V gene (reference sequence). The CDR3 extends over 17 amino acids. V gave up 7 bases and J gave up 7 bases; unmatched junction bases: 17. The CDR3 bases are TGTGCCAGCACCCCCAAAACGGGCGGGAGGGCCGGGAATGAGCAGTTCTTC. Residues: CASTPKTGGRAGNEQFF.

This clonotype was observed at least ten times. The chain recombines TRBV3-1 with TRBJ1-2, with 7 bases that match TRBD1. Germline V gives CDR1 LGHDT, CDR2 YNNKEL (reference sequence). This CDR3 region has 13 residues. The V and J ends lost 4 bases and 5 bases, in that order; junction bases with no gene match: 4. Here the CDR3 reads CASSPDREYGYTF. The CDR3 nucleotides read TGTGCCAGCAGCCCCGACAGGGAATATGGCTACACCTTC.

This clonotype was counted between two and nine times. The chain is built from TRBV4-2 and TRBJ2-7; 8 bases map to TRBD2. Trimming removed 1 base from V and 3 bases from J; junction bases left unmatched: 8. There are 16 residues in the CDR3. Germline V lookup: CDR1 LGHNA, CDR2 YNFKEQ. The CDR3 is CASSQVAAGVLYEQYF. The DNA of the CDR3 is TGTGCCAGCAGCCAAGTCGCAGCGGGAGTCCTCTACGAGCAGTACTTC.

This clonotype has more than one count but fewer than ten. This chain links TRBV15 with TRBJ2-4; 7 bases align to TRBD2. The CDR3 runs 19 residues. Germline values: CDR1 LNHNV, CDR2 YYDKDF (reference sequence). Germline trimming cut 0 bases from V and 3 bases from J; bases unmatched to any gene: 14. In DNA form, the CDR3 reads TGTGCCACCAGCAGAGATCGGGGGACTTCGGGGGGAGGCAAAAACATTCAGTACTTC. As protein: CATSRDRGTSGGGKNIQYF.